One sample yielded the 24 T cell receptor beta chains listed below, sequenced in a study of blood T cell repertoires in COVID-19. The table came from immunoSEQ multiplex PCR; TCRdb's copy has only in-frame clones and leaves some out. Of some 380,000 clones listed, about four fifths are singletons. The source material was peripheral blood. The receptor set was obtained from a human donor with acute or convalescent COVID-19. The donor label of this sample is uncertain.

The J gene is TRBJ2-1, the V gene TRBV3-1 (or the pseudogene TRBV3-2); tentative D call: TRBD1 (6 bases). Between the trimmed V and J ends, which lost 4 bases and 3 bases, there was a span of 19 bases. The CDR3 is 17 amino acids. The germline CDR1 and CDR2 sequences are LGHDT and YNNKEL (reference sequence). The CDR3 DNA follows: TGTGCCAGCAGCCCAAATACCCACAGGGCTATCTACAATGAGCAGTTCTTC. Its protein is CASSPNTHRAIYNEQFF.

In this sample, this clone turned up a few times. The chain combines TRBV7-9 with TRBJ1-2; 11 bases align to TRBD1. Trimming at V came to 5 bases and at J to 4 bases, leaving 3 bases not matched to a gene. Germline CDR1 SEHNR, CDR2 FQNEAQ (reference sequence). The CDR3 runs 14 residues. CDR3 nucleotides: TGTGCCAGCAGCGGGGACAGGGGGAGCTATGGCTACACCTTC. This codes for CASSGDRGSYGYTF. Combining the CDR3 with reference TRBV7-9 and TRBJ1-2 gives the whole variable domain DTGVSQNPRHKITKRGQNVTFRCDPISEHNRLYWYRQTLGQGPEFLTYFQNEAQLEKSRLLSDRFSAERPKGSFSTLEIQRTEQGDSAMYLCASSGDRGSYGYTFGSGTRLTVV.

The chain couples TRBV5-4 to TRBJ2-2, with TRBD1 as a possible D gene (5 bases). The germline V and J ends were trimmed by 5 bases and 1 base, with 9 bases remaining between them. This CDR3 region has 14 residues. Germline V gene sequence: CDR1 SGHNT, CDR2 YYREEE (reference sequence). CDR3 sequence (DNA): TGTGCCAGCAGGCAGGGCGAGAACACCGGGGAGCTGTTTTTT. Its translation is CASRQGENTGELFF. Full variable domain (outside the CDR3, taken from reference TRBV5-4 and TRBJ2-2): ETGVTQSPTHLIKTRGQQVTLRCSSQSGHNTVSWYQQALGQGPQFIFQYYREEENGRGNFPPRFSGLQFPNYSSELNVNALELDDSALYLCASRQGENTGELFFGEGSRLTVL.

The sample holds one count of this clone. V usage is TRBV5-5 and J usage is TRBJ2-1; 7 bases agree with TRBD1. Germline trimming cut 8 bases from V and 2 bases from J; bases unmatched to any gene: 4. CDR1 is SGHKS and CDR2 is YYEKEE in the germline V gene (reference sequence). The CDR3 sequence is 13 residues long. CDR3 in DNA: TGTGCCAGTGGCCAGGGGGCCTACAATGAGCAGTTCTTC. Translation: CASGQGAYNEQFF.

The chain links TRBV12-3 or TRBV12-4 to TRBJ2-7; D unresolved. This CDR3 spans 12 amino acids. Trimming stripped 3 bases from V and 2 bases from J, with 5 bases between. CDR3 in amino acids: CASSFRAYEQYF. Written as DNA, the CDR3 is TGTGCCAGCAGTTTCCGAGCCTACGAGCAGTACTTC.

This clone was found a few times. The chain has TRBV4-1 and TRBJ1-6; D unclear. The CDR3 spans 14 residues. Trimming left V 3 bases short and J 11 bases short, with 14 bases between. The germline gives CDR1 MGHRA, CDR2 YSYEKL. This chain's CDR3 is CASSQGSRDTPLHF. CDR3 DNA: TGCGCCAGCAGCCAGGGGAGTCGTGATACACCCCTCCACTTT.

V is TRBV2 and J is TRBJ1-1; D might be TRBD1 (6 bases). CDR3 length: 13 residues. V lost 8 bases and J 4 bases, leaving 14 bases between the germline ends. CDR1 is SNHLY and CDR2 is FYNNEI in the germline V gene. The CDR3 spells CASVTGWATEAFF. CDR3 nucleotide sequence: TGTGCCAGCGTAACAGGGTGGGCCACTGAAGCTTTCTTT.

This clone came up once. Here the CDR3 DNA reads TGTGCCAGCAGCTTCCAAGGGGGCGCGACCCAGTACTTC. Amino acids: CASSFQGGATQYF. This rearrangement joins TRBV5-4 to TRBJ2-5, with 7 bases lining up with TRBD1. The V segment lost 2 bases and the J segment 7 bases; nucleotides outside the gene matches: 5. The CDR3 contains 13 residues. The germline V gene has CDR1 SGHNT and CDR2 YYREEE (reference sequence).

The CDR3 region is CARGAYNEQFF. Written as DNA, the CDR3 is TGTGCCCGGGGAGCGTACAATGAGCAGTTCTTC. This rearrangement joins TRBV7-2 to TRBJ2-1; D is perhaps TRBD2 (5 bases). This CDR3 region has 11 residues. Trimming shortened V by 11 bases and J by 4 bases, and 9 bases separated the two germline ends. The germline CDR1 and CDR2 sequences are SGHTA and FQGNSA.

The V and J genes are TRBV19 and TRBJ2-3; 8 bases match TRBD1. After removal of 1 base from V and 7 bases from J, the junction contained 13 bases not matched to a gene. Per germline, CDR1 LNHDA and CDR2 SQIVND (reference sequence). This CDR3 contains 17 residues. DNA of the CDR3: TGTGCCAGTAGTATAGGCCTCCAGGGGGCTACAACATATACGCAGTATTTT. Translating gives CASSIGLQGATTYTQYF.

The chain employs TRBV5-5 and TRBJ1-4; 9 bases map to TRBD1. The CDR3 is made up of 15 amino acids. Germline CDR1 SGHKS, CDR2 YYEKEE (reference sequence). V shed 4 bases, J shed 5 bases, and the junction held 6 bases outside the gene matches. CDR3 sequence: CASSRRDRVNEKLFF. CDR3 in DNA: TGTGCCAGCAGCCGGAGGGACAGGGTGAATGAAAAACTGTTTTTT.

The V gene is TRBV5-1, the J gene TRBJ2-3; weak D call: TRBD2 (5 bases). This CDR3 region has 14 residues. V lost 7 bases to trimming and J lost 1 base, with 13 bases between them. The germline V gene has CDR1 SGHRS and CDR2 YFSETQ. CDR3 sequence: CASRAGPRTDTQYF. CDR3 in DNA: TGCGCCAGCCGCGCGGGTCCTCGCACAGATACGCAGTATTTT.

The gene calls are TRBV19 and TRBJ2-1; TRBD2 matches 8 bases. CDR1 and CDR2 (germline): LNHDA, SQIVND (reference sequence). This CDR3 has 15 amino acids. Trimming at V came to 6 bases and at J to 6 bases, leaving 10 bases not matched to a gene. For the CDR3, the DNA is TGTGCCAGTAGCAAAGGGCGGGGGGCCTTCAATGAGCAGTTCTTC. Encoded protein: CASSKGRGAFNEQFF.

Here the CDR3 DNA reads TGTGCCAGCAGCGCACAGGGGACGGGAGTCCAAGAGACCCAGTACTTC. Translating gives CASSAQGTGVQETQYF. The V gene is TRBV9, the J gene TRBJ2-5, with D possibly being TRBD1 (7 bases). The CDR3 runs 16 residues. Germline V lookup: CDR1 SGDLS, CDR2 YYNGEE. V was trimmed by 3 bases and J by 1 base, leaving 16 bases between them. The entire variable domain, with the rest obtained from reference TRBV9 and TRBJ2-5, is as follows: DSGVTQTPKHLITATGQRVTLRCSPRSGDLSVYWYQQSLDQGLQFLIQYYNGEERAKGNILERFSAQQFPDLHSELNLSSLELGDSALYFCASSAQGTGVQETQYFGPGTRLLVL.

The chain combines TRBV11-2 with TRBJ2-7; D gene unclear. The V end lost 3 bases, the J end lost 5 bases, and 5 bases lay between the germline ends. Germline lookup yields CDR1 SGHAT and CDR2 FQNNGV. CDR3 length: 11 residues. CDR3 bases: TGTGCCAGCAGCTTTGGCCACGAGCAGTACTTC. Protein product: CASSFGHEQYF. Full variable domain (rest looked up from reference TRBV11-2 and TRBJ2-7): EAGVAQSPRYKIIEKRQSVAFWCNPISGHATLYWYQQILGQGPKLLIQFQNNGVVDDSQLPKDRFSAERLKGVDSTLKIQPAKLEDSAVYLCASSFGHEQYFGPGTRLTVT.

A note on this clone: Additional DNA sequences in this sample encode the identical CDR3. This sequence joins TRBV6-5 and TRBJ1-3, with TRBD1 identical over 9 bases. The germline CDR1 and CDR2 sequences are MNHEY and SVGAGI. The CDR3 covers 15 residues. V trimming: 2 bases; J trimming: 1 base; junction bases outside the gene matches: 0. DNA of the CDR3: TGTGCCAGCAGTTACGGGACAGGGTCTGGAAACACCATATATTTT. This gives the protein CASSYGTGSGNTIYF.

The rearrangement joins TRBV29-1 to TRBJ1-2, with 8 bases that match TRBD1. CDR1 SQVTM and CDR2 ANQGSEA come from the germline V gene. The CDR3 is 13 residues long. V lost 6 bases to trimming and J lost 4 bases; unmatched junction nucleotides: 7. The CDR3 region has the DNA TGCAGCGTCAACCCGGGACAGGTCTATGGCTACACCTTC. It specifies CSVNPGQVYGYTF. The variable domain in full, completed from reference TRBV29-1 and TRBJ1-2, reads SAVISQKPSRDICQRGTSLTIQCQVDSQVTMMFWYRQQPGQSLTLIATANQGSEATYESGFVIDKFPISRPNLTFSTLTVSNMSPEDSSIYLCSVNPGQVYGYTFGSGTRLTVV.

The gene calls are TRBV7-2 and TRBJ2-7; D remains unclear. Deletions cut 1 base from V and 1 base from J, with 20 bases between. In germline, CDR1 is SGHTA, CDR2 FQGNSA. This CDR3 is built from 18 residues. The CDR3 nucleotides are TGTGCCAGCAGCTTAGTCCCTGGGCTCCTCATGGTTTCCTACGAGCAGTACTTC. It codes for CASSLVPGLLMVSYEQYF.

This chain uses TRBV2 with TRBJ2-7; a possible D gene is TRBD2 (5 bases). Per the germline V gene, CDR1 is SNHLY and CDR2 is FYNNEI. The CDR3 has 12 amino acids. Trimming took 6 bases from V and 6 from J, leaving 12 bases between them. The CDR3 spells CASSASTIEQYF. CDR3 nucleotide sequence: TGTGCCAGCAGCGCTAGCACCATCGAGCAGTACTTC.

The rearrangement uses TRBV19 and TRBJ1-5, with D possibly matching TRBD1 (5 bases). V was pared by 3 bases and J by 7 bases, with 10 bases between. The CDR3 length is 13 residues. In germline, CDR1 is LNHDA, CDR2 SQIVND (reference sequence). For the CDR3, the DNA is TGTGCCAGTAGTATGACAGAACAACAGCCCCAGCATTTT. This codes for CASSMTEQQPQHF.

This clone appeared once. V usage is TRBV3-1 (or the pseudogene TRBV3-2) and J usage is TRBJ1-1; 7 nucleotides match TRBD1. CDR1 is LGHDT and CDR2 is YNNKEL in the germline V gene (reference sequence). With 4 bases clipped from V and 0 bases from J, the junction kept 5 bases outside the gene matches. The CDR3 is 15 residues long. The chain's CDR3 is CASSPMGQLNTEAFF. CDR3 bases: TGTGCCAGCAGCCCCATGGGACAGCTGAACACTGAAGCTTTCTTT.

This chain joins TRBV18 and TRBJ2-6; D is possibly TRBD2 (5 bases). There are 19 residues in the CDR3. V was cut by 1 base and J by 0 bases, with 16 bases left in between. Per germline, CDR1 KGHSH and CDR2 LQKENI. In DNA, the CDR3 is TGTGCCAGCTCACCACGGCCGGGTAGCGCAAGCTCTGGGGCCAACGTCCTGACTTTC. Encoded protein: CASSPRPGSASSGANVLTF.

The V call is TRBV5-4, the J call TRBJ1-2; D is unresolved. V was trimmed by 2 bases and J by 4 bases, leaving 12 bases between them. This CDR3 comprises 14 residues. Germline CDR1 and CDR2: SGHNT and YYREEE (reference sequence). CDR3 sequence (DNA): TGTGCCAGCAGCTTCGCCGGTGCCGCCTATGGCTACACCTTC. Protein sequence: CASSFAGAAYGYTF.

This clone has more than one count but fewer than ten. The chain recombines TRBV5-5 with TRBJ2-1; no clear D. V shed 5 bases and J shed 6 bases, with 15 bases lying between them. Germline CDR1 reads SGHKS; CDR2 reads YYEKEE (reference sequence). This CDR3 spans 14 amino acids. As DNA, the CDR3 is TGTGCCAGCAGTATGTGGTCTCGAGGCAATGAGCAGTTCTTC. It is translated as CASSMWSRGNEQFF.